The rows below give T cell receptor beta chains drawn from one sample of a study of blood T cell repertoires in COVID-19. The data were produced by immunoSEQ multiplex PCR, yet TCRdb's version contains in-frame clones alone and is incomplete. The sample records tens of thousands of clones, 75% to 95% being singletons. Sequencing was done on a sample of peripheral blood. These TCRs come from a man aged 40-49 years with COVID-19, enrolled during active disease. Each CDR3 is given with its conserved first and last residue. The D gene is left open where the match is weak. Part of the rows lack a size; the others show once, few, many or a class for expanded clones.

clone_size: .
v_call: TRBV6-1
cdr3_length: 14
j_call: TRBJ1-1
d_call: .
cdr3_nt: TGTGCCAGCAGTGACCCAACTCCGGGCACTGAAGCTTTCTTT
cdr3_aa: CASSDPTPGTEAFF

clone_size: .
v_call: TRBV5-6
cdr3_length: 17
j_call: TRBJ1-2
d_call: .
cdr3_nt: TGTGCCAGCAGCCCCACCAAGAGACGGGGTCGGGGCTATGGCTACACCTTC
cdr3_aa: CASSPTKRRGRGYGYTF

clone_size: .
v_call: TRBV7-9
cdr3_length: 15
j_call: TRBJ1-6
d_call: TRBD1
cdr3_nt: TGTGCCAGCAGCGTGGACAGGGTTTTATCTTCACCCCTCCACTTT
cdr3_aa: CASSVDRVLSSPLHF

clone_size: .
v_call: TRBV10-3
cdr3_length: 12
j_call: TRBJ2-7
d_call: .
cdr3_nt: TGTGCCTTTGGGAGTACGTCCTACGAGCAGTACTTC
cdr3_aa: CAFGSTSYEQYF

clone_size: .
v_call: TRBV10-1
cdr3_length: 15
j_call: TRBJ2-1
d_call: TRBD1
cdr3_nt: TGCGCCAGCAGTGAAACAGGGGACTCCTACAATGAGCAGTTCTTC
cdr3_aa: CASSETGDSYNEQFF

clone_size: .
v_call: TRBV19
cdr3_length: 18
j_call: TRBJ2-2
d_call: TRBD1
cdr3_nt: TGTGCCAGTAGTGCCCGCCGACGCGACAGGGTTGGCACCGGGGAGCTGTTTTTT
cdr3_aa: CASSARRRDRVGTGELFF

clone_size: once
v_call: TRBV7-9
cdr3_length: 16
j_call: TRBJ2-2
d_call: TRBD2
cdr3_nt: TGTGCCAGCAGCGCTAGCGGGGGCCAGAACACCGGGGAGCTGTTTTTT
cdr3_aa: CASSASGGQNTGELFF

clone_size: medium-sized
v_call: TRBV2
cdr3_length: 12
j_call: TRBJ2-1
d_call: .
cdr3_nt: TGTGCCAGCAGCCTTGGAGCCAATGAGCAGTTCTTC
cdr3_aa: CASSLGANEQFF

clone_size: .
v_call: TRBV28
cdr3_length: 15
j_call: TRBJ1-1
d_call: TRBD1
cdr3_nt: TGTGCCAGCAGTTCAGGTGGGACAGGGGGCCCTGAAGCTTTCTTT
cdr3_aa: CASSSGGTGGPEAFF

clone_size: .
v_call: TRBV5-1
cdr3_length: 15
j_call: TRBJ1-1
d_call: .
cdr3_nt: TGCGCCAGCAGCACTTTGACAGGATCGGACACTGAAGCTTTCTTT
cdr3_aa: CASSTLTGSDTEAFF

clone_size: .
v_call: TRBV19
cdr3_length: 18
j_call: TRBJ2-2
d_call: .
cdr3_nt: TGTGCCAGTAGTAGGAGACCAAGCGGTACGTCGAACACCGGGGAGCTGTTTTTT
cdr3_aa: CASSRRPSGTSNTGELFF

clone_size: .
v_call: TRBV10-3
cdr3_length: 14
j_call: TRBJ1-5
d_call: TRBD1
cdr3_nt: TGTGCCAACTCACCGGGACAGGGGAATCAGCCCCAGCATTTT
cdr3_aa: CANSPGQGNQPQHF

clone_size: .
v_call: TRBV7-9
cdr3_length: 13
j_call: TRBJ1-1
d_call: .
cdr3_nt: TGTGCCAGCAGCGCGGCCGTGAACACTGAAGCTTTCTTT
cdr3_aa: CASSAAVNTEAFF

clone_size: .
v_call: TRBV10-3
cdr3_length: 16
j_call: TRBJ2-1
d_call: .
cdr3_nt: TGTGCCACCGGCAGAAGAGAAAGGGGGGGAAGTAATGAGCAGTTCTTC
cdr3_aa: CATGRRERGGSNEQFF

clone_size: .
v_call: TRBV5-1
cdr3_length: 13
j_call: TRBJ1-1
d_call: .
cdr3_nt: TGCGCCAGCAGCTTGAGATGGGAGACTGAAGCTTTCTTT
cdr3_aa: CASSLRWETEAFF

clone_size: once
v_call: TRBV5-6
cdr3_length: 13
j_call: TRBJ2-1
d_call: .
cdr3_nt: TGTGCCAGCAGCTTGGGGGCATACAATGAGCAGTTCTTC
cdr3_aa: CASSLGAYNEQFF

clone_size: .
v_call: TRBV20-1
cdr3_length: 11
j_call: TRBJ2-1
d_call: TRBD1
cdr3_nt: TGCCGGACAGGGCCCTCGGATGAGCAGTTCTTC
cdr3_aa: CRTGPSDEQFF

clone_size: .
v_call: TRBV30
cdr3_length: 14
j_call: TRBJ2-4
d_call: .
cdr3_nt: TGTGCCTGGAGTGTCCAGGGTGGAACAAACATTCAGTACTTC
cdr3_aa: CAWSVQGGTNIQYF

clone_size: .
v_call: TRBV14
cdr3_length: 13
j_call: TRBJ1-2
d_call: .
cdr3_nt: TGTGCCAGCAGCCAGTCAAGAGCCCATGGCTACACCTTC
cdr3_aa: CASSQSRAHGYTF

clone_size: .
v_call: TRBV7-9
cdr3_length: 13
j_call: TRBJ2-1
d_call: TRBD1
cdr3_nt: TGTGCCAGCAGCAGGGGACAGGTCGATGAGCAGTTCTTC
cdr3_aa: CASSRGQVDEQFF

clone_size: once
v_call: TRBV30
cdr3_length: 13
j_call: TRBJ1-2
d_call: .
cdr3_nt: TGTGCCTGGAACTCCGGGGGGGACTATGGCTACACCTTC
cdr3_aa: CAWNSGGDYGYTF

clone_size: .
v_call: TRBV27
cdr3_length: 14
j_call: TRBJ1-4
d_call: TRBD1
cdr3_nt: TGTGCCAGCAGTGACTGGACAGGGAATGAAAAACTGTTTTTT
cdr3_aa: CASSDWTGNEKLFF

clone_size: .
v_call: TRBV10-1
cdr3_length: 13
j_call: TRBJ1-6
d_call: .
cdr3_nt: TGCGCCAGCAGTGAGGACAGGAATTCACCCCTCCACTTT
cdr3_aa: CASSEDRNSPLHF

clone_size: .
v_call: TRBV4-2
cdr3_length: 14
j_call: TRBJ2-6
d_call: .
cdr3_nt: TGTGCCAGCCGGGGTTTAGGTGGGGCCAACGTCCTGACTTTC
cdr3_aa: CASRGLGGANVLTF

clone_size: .
v_call: TRBV29-1
cdr3_length: 12
j_call: TRBJ2-7
d_call: .
cdr3_nt: TGCAGCGTTGCTGGAGCAACCAACGAGCAGTACTTC
cdr3_aa: CSVAGATNEQYF

clone_size: .
v_call: TRBV21-1
cdr3_length: 17
j_call: TRBJ1-1
d_call: .
cdr3_nt: TGTGCCAGCAGCAAAGCTTCCGGGACAGGGATGAACACTGAAGCTTTCTTT
cdr3_aa: CASSKASGTGMNTEAFF

clone_size: .
v_call: TRBV12-3/TRBV12-4
cdr3_length: 11
j_call: TRBJ1-2
d_call: .
cdr3_nt: TGTGCCAGCAGTTCGTACGGTGGCTACACCTTC
cdr3_aa: CASSSYGGYTF

clone_size: .
v_call: TRBV30
cdr3_length: 14
j_call: TRBJ1-2
d_call: TRBD1
cdr3_nt: TGTGCCTGGAATAGGGGACAGGGGGCCTATGGCTACACCTTC
cdr3_aa: CAWNRGQGAYGYTF

clone_size: .
v_call: TRBV11-2
cdr3_length: 16
j_call: TRBJ2-5
d_call: .
cdr3_nt: TGTGCCAGCTTCGAAGGGCCGCAGGGTAGGGAAGAGACCCAGTACTTC
cdr3_aa: CASFEGPQGREETQYF

clone_size: .
v_call: TRBV14
cdr3_length: 14
j_call: TRBJ2-7
d_call: .
cdr3_nt: TGTGCCAGCAGCCACCCCCTCCGGTCCTACGAGCAGTACTTC
cdr3_aa: CASSHPLRSYEQYF

clone_size: .
v_call: TRBV7-6
cdr3_length: 15
j_call: TRBJ2-3
d_call: .
cdr3_nt: TGTGCCAGCAGCCACAGGGATCCCTCCACAGATACGCAGTATTTT
cdr3_aa: CASSHRDPSTDTQYF

clone_size: .
v_call: TRBV3-1/TRBV3-2
cdr3_length: 15
j_call: TRBJ2-1
d_call: TRBD2
cdr3_nt: TGTGCCAGCAGCCAAGAGTATGGACTAGCAGGTGAGCAGTTCTTC
cdr3_aa: CASSQEYGLAGEQFF

clone_size: .
v_call: TRBV15
cdr3_length: 12
j_call: TRBJ1-2
d_call: .
cdr3_nt: TGTGCCACCAGCAGAGTTACTTATGGCTACACCTTC
cdr3_aa: CATSRVTYGYTF

clone_size: .
v_call: TRBV19
cdr3_length: 14
j_call: TRBJ2-7
d_call: TRBD1
cdr3_nt: TGTGCCAGTAGTATACAGGGGGCCTCCTACGAGCAGTACTTC
cdr3_aa: CASSIQGASYEQYF

clone_size: .
v_call: TRBV30
cdr3_length: 13
j_call: TRBJ1-6
d_call: TRBD1
cdr3_nt: TGTGCCTGGAGGACAGGGGTACATTCACCCCTCCACTTT
cdr3_aa: CAWRTGVHSPLHF

clone_size: .
v_call: TRBV7-9
cdr3_length: 14
j_call: TRBJ2-1
d_call: .
cdr3_nt: TGTGCCAGCATCAGGGGTGGCTCCTACAATGAGCAGTTCTTC
cdr3_aa: CASIRGGSYNEQFF

clone_size: .
v_call: TRBV2
cdr3_length: 15
j_call: TRBJ1-2
d_call: .
cdr3_nt: TGTGCCAGCAGGCTCGGACAGACCAATCTCGGGGGCTACACCTTC
cdr3_aa: CASRLGQTNLGGYTF

clone_size: few
v_call: TRBV29-1
cdr3_length: 14
j_call: TRBJ1-4
d_call: .
cdr3_nt: TGCAGCGTCATCGAGGAGAGTTCAAATGAAAAACTGTTTTTT
cdr3_aa: CSVIEESSNEKLFF

clone_size: .
v_call: TRBV10-3
cdr3_length: 15
j_call: TRBJ2-6
d_call: .
cdr3_nt: TGTGCCATCAGTGAAAGAGGCTCTGGGGCCAACGTCCTGACTTTC
cdr3_aa: CAISERGSGANVLTF

clone_size: .
v_call: TRBV11-3
cdr3_length: 17
j_call: TRBJ2-7
d_call: TRBD2
cdr3_nt: TGTGCCAGCAGCTTAGTAGGGGCGGGGGTCAGCTCCTACGAGCAGTACTTC
cdr3_aa: CASSLVGAGVSSYEQYF

clone_size: .
v_call: TRBV6-5
cdr3_length: 14
j_call: TRBJ1-1
d_call: .
cdr3_nt: TGTGCCAGCAACGACAGGACCTTGAACACTGAAGCTTTCTTT
cdr3_aa: CASNDRTLNTEAFF

clone_size: .
v_call: TRBV15
cdr3_length: 14
j_call: TRBJ2-7
d_call: .
cdr3_nt: TGTGCCACCAGCAGAGACCGGGGGTCCTACGAGCAGTACTTC
cdr3_aa: CATSRDRGSYEQYF

clone_size: .
v_call: TRBV11-2
cdr3_length: 17
j_call: TRBJ2-1
d_call: TRBD2
cdr3_nt: TGTGCCAGCAGCTTACCTTTAGCGGGGAGCTCCTACAATGAGCAGTTCTTC
cdr3_aa: CASSLPLAGSSYNEQFF

clone_size: once
v_call: TRBV3-1/TRBV3-2
cdr3_length: 14
j_call: TRBJ2-5
d_call: TRBD1
cdr3_nt: TGTGCCAGCAGCCTAAGGGGGCAGGAAGAGACCCAGTACTTC
cdr3_aa: CASSLRGQEETQYF

clone_size: .
v_call: TRBV19
cdr3_length: 14
j_call: TRBJ2-1
d_call: TRBD1
cdr3_nt: TGTGCCAGTACCAAGGACAGGGGGCGCAATGAGCAGTTCTTC
cdr3_aa: CASTKDRGRNEQFF

clone_size: .
v_call: TRBV19
cdr3_length: 14
j_call: TRBJ1-5
d_call: .
cdr3_nt: TGTGCCAGTAGTATGTGGGGGGAGCAAAGGCCCCAGCATTTT
cdr3_aa: CASSMWGEQRPQHF

clone_size: .
v_call: TRBV23-1
cdr3_length: 17
j_call: TRBJ2-1
d_call: TRBD2
cdr3_nt: TGCGCCAGCAGTCAAGAGCGAACTAGCGGCTCCTACAATGAGCAGTTCTTC
cdr3_aa: CASSQERTSGSYNEQFF

clone_size: .
v_call: TRBV10-2
cdr3_length: 17
j_call: TRBJ2-1
d_call: TRBD2
cdr3_nt: TGCGCCAGCAGCGGTAGGGCTAGCGGGGAATTCTACAATGAGCAGTTCTTC
cdr3_aa: CASSGRASGEFYNEQFF

clone_size: .
v_call: TRBV4-2
cdr3_length: 14
j_call: TRBJ1-5
d_call: .
cdr3_nt: TGTGCCAGCAGCCGGGGGGGCCCGGATCAGCCCCAGCATTTT
cdr3_aa: CASSRGGPDQPQHF

clone_size: .
v_call: TRBV6-6
cdr3_length: 15
j_call: TRBJ2-7
d_call: TRBD2
cdr3_nt: TGTGCCAGCAGTCCTAGCGGGGGGAGCTCCTACGAGCAGTACTTC
cdr3_aa: CASSPSGGSSYEQYF

clone_size: .
v_call: TRBV2
cdr3_length: 13
j_call: TRBJ2-3
d_call: .
cdr3_nt: TGTGCCAGCGGTCGACTACTCACAGATACGCAGTATTTT
cdr3_aa: CASGRLLTDTQYF

clone_size: .
v_call: TRBV19
cdr3_length: 13
j_call: TRBJ2-3
d_call: .
cdr3_nt: TGTGCCAGTAGTATAGCAGTGCAGTCGACGCAGTATTTT
cdr3_aa: CASSIAVQSTQYF

clone_size: .
v_call: TRBV28
cdr3_length: 20
j_call: TRBJ2-3
d_call: TRBD2
cdr3_nt: TGTGCCAGCAGTTCCCAGGGACTAGCGGGGGGACCTTCTAGCACAGATACGCAGTATTTT
cdr3_aa: CASSSQGLAGGPSSTDTQYF

clone_size: .
v_call: TRBV14
cdr3_length: 16
j_call: TRBJ2-3
d_call: TRBD1
cdr3_nt: TGTGCCAGCAGCCCAGCCGGGACAGGGTTTAGTGCCGCGCAGTATTTT
cdr3_aa: CASSPAGTGFSAAQYF

clone_size: .
v_call: TRBV4-1
cdr3_length: 15
j_call: TRBJ2-3
d_call: TRBD2
cdr3_nt: TGCGCCAGCAGTTCGTTAGCGGGGGGGCCTCATACGCAGTATTTT
cdr3_aa: CASSSLAGGPHTQYF